The 15 T cell receptor beta chains below come from one sample, sequenced in a study of T cells in Graves' hyperthyroidism and ophthalmopathy. TCR beta CDR3 regions were amplified from RNA transcripts. Initially, a first-round RT-PCR of the TCR CDR3 employed the HTBI primer set. TCRdb processed the multiplex PCR reads anew with MiXCR; each CDR3 protein has one entry. Of around 350,000 distinct CDR3 sequences in the sample, around 14% are singletons; the top ten hold 9.2%. Specimen: blood. The source is a woman between 18 and 29 years old with Graves' hyperthyroidism.

This clonotype has at least ten counts. The chain is built from TRBV12-3 or TRBV12-4 and TRBJ2-1; D gene uncertain. V gave up 6 bases and J gave up 6 bases, with 12 bases separating them. This CDR3 is built from 13 residues. In nucleotides, the CDR3 is TGTGCCAGCAGAGAAAGGGTCTCCAATGAGCAGTTCTTC. Protein product: CASRERVSNEQFF.

In its sample, this clonotype was seen many times. The V call is TRBV6-1, the J call TRBJ1-1; perhaps TRBD1 as D (6 bases). The CDR3 totals 15 residues. Germline V gives CDR1 MNHNS, CDR2 SASEGT. V gave up 6 bases and J gave up 0 bases, with 14 bases separating them. This chain's CDR3 is CASSSRGAVNTEAFF. For the CDR3, the DNA is TGTGCCAGCAGCTCGAGGGGGGCGGTGAACACTGAAGCTTTCTTT.

At least ten counts were recorded for this clonotype. This chain links TRBV3-1 with TRBJ1-2; D gene unclear. From germline, CDR1 is LGHDT and CDR2 YNNKEL (reference sequence). Trimming took 4 bases from V and 7 from J, leaving 7 bases between them. CDR3 length equals 11 residues. The CDR3 DNA reads TGTGCCAGCAGCCGTACGGGTGGCTACACCTTC. It specifies CASSRTGGYTF.

This clonotype was seen repeatedly, ten times or more. The genes are TRBV28 and TRBJ2-3; D call uncertain. The V gene's germline CDR1 is MDHEN and CDR2 SYDVKM. Trimming took off 6 bases at V and 2 bases at J, with 15 bases between the two ends. The CDR3 loop spans 15 amino acids. CDR3 DNA: TGTGCCAGCAGCCTCGACCCGATCTTCACAGATACGCAGTATTTT. Amino acid sequence: CASSLDPIFTDTQYF. Based on the CDR3 plus reference TRBV28 and TRBJ2-3, the full variable domain is DVKVTQSSRYLVKRTGEKVFLECVQDMDHENMFWYRQDPGLGLRLIYFSYDVKMKEKGDIPEGYSVSREKKERFSLILESASTNQTSMYLCASSLDPIFTDTQYFGPGTRLTVL.

This clonotype was recorded at least ten times. The chain recombines TRBV19 with TRBJ1-2; D unresolved. V was clipped by 4 bases and J by 4 bases, with 13 bases between them. Germline loops: CDR1 LNHDA, CDR2 SQIVND (reference sequence). This CDR3 comprises 14 residues. As DNA, the CDR3 is TGTGCCAGTAGTAATCATCAGTATGGCTATGGCTACACCTTC. It encodes CASSNHQYGYGYTF. The full variable domain, with the rest looked up from reference TRBV19 and TRBJ1-2, is DGGITQSPKYLFRKEGQNVTLSCEQNLNHDAMYWYRQDPGQGLRLIYYSQIVNDFQKGDIAEGYSVSREKKESFPLTVTSAQKNPTAFYLCASSNHQYGYGYTFGSGTRLTVV.

This clonotype was observed many times. The chain joins TRBV6-1 to TRBJ1-4; D is perhaps TRBD1 (6 bases). V lost 6 bases to trimming and J lost 4 bases, with 15 bases between them. The CDR3 consists of 15 residues. Germline lookup yields CDR1 MNHNS and CDR2 SASEGT. The CDR3, as DNA: TGTGCCAGCAGCTCGACAGGAGGGGTTAATGAAAAACTGTTTTTT. It encodes CASSSTGGVNEKLFF.

The sample holds a few counts of this clonotype. The genes are TRBV11-2 and TRBJ2-1; 10 bases match TRBD2. The germline V gene encodes CDR1 SGHAT and CDR2 FQNNGV. This CDR3 has 16 residues. The V and J ends lost 9 bases and 7 bases, in that order; junction bases with no gene match: 15. CDR3 nucleotide sequence: TGTGCCAGTACTAAGCGGGAGGGCCGGGGTAAGAATGAGCAGTTCTTC. Translated: CASTKREGRGKNEQFF.

The sample holds many counts of this clonotype. The J gene is TRBJ1-2, the V gene TRBV28, with 8 bases fitting TRBD1. With V trimmed by 4 bases and J by 7 bases, 11 bases remained unmatched. Germline V lookup: CDR1 MDHEN, CDR2 SYDVKM. The CDR3 covers 15 residues. The CDR3 DNA follows: TGTGCCAGCAGTTCCCAGGGGGCAGGGGTCGGTGGCTACACCTTC. This sequence encodes CASSSQGAGVGGYTF.

This clonotype was counted a few times. This rearrangement joins TRBV5-1 to TRBJ2-1, with TRBD1 matching 7 bases. This CDR3 spans 16 amino acids. J gave up 3 bases and V 0 bases, and 6 bases lay outside the gene matches. The V gene's germline CDR1 is SGHRS and CDR2 YFSETQ. The CDR3 sequence: CASSLDGTVNYNEQFF. DNA of the CDR3: TGCGCCAGCAGCTTGGATGGGACAGTCAACTACAATGAGCAGTTCTTC.

This clonotype was detected a few times. The V call is TRBV6-2 or TRBV6-3, the J call TRBJ1-1; a possible D gene is TRBD1 (6 bases). This CDR3 comprises 15 residues. CDR1 MNHEY and CDR2 SVGEGT come from the germline V gene. Trimming took 5 bases from V and 4 from J, leaving 17 bases between them. The CDR3 sequence is CASSQGTGRGTEAFF. The CDR3, as DNA: TGTGCCAGCAGTCAGGGGACCGGGAGGGGCACTGAAGCTTTCTTT.

V gene TRBV7-2 combines with J gene TRBJ1-4; D is perhaps TRBD1 (5 bases). The CDR3 covers 15 residues. CDR1 is SGHTA, CDR2 FQGNSA, per germline. The V gene lost 6 bases and the J gene lost 6 bases, with 17 bases spanning the gap. Written as DNA, the CDR3 is TGTGCCAGCAGTGAACCGGAGCGGGACTATGAAAAACTGTTTTTT. Its translation: CASSEPERDYEKLFF.

This clonotype was observed a few times. This rearrangement joins TRBV29-1 to TRBJ1-2; 7 positions match TRBD1. CDR1 and CDR2 from the germline V gene are SQVTM and ANQGSEA. The V gene end was trimmed by 6 bases and the J gene end by 6 bases; junction bases not matched to a gene: 10. The CDR3 is 13 amino acids. The CDR3 sequence: CSVSLGQRNGYTF. The CDR3 DNA is TGCAGCGTCAGCTTGGGACAGAGAAATGGCTACACCTTC.

V and J are TRBV7-9 and TRBJ1-6, with D tentatively TRBD1 (6 bases). CDR1 and CDR2 (germline): SEHNR, FQNEAQ (reference sequence). CDR3 length: 14 residues. The V end lost 5 bases, the J end lost 6 bases, and 11 bases lay between the germline ends. This chain's CDR3 is CASSPTDSNSPLHF. CDR3 nucleotides: TGTGCCAGCAGCCCAACGGACAGTAATTCACCCCTCCACTTT. The whole variable domain, remainder taken from reference TRBV7-9 and TRBJ1-6, is DTGVSQNPRHKITKRGQNVTFRCDPISEHNRLYWYRQTLGQGPEFLTYFQNEAQLEKSRLLSDRFSAERPKGSFSTLEIQRTEQGDSAMYLCASSPTDSNSPLHFGNGTRLTVT.

This clonotype was picked up many times. The chain couples TRBV6-1 to TRBJ2-3; D may be TRBD1 (6 bases). Per germline, CDR1 MNHNS and CDR2 SASEGT. V gave up 6 bases and J gave up 0 bases, with 10 bases separating them. The CDR3 length is 14 residues. The CDR3 is CASREQGSTDTQYF. In nucleotides, the CDR3 is TGTGCCAGCAGGGAACAGGGTAGCACAGATACGCAGTATTTT.

This clonotype was found many times. The V call is TRBV6-1, the J call TRBJ2-5; TRBD1 aligns across 9 bases. Per the germline V gene, CDR1 is MNHNS and CDR2 is SASEGT. The trim removed 7 bases at V and 5 bases at J, leaving 14 bases unmatched. The CDR3 spans 16 residues. DNA of the CDR3: TGTGCCAGCAAAGGGCTCCGGGACAGGGACCTGGAGACCCAGTACTTC. Translation gives CASKGLRDRDLETQYF.